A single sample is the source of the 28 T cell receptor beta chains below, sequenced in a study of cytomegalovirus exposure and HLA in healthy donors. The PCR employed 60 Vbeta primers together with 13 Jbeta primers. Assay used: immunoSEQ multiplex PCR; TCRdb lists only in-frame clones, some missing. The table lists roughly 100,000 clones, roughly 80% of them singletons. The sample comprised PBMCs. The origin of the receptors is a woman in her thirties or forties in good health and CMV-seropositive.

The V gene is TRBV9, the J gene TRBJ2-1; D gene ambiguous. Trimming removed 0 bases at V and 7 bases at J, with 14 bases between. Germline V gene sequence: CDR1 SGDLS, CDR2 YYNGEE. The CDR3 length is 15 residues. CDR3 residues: CASSVGSEARNEQFF. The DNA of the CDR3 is TGTGCCAGCAGCGTAGGAAGCGAGGCCCGTAATGAGCAGTTCTTC.

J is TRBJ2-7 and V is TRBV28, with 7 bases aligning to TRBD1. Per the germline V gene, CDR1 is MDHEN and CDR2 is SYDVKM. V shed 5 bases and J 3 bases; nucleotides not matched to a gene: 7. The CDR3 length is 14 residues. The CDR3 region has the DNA TGTGCCAGCAGTCGAGGACAGGTAATCTACGAGCAGTACTTC. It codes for CASSRGQVIYEQYF.

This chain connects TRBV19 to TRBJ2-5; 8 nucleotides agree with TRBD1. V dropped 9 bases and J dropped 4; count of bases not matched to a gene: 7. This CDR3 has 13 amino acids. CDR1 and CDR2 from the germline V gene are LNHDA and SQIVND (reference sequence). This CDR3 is CASKGQDRETQYF. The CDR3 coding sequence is TGTGCCAGCAAGGGACAGGATCGAGAGACCCAGTACTTC.

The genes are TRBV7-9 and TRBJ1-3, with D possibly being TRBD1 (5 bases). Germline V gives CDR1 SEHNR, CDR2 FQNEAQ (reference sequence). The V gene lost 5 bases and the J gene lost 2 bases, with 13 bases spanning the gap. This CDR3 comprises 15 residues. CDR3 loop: CASSLPKGTGNTIYF. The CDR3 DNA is TGTGCCAGCAGCCTACCGAAGGGGACTGGAAACACCATATATTTT. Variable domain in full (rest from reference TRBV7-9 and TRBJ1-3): DTGVSQNPRHKITKRGQNVTFRCDPISEHNRLYWYRQTLGQGPEFLTYFQNEAQLEKSRLLSDRFSAERPKGSFSTLEIQRTEQGDSAMYLCASSLPKGTGNTIYFGEGSWLTVV.

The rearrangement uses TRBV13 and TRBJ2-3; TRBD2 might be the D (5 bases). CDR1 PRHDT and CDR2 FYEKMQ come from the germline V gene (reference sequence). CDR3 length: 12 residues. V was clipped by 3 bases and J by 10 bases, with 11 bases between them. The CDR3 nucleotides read TGTGCCAGCAGCTTTAGCGTCCCGGCGCAGTATTTT. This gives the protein CASSFSVPAQYF. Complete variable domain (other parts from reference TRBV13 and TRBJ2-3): AAGVIQSPRHLIKEKRETATLKCYPIPRHDTVYWYQQGPGQDPQFLISFYEKMQSDKGSIPDRFSAQQFSDYHSELNMSSLELGDSALYFCASSFSVPAQYFGPGTRLTVL.

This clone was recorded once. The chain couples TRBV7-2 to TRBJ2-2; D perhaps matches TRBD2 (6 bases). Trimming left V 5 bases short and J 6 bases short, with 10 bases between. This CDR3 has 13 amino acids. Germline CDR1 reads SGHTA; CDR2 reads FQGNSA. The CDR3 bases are TGTGCCAGCAGCCCCCTAGCGTCCGGGGAGCTGTTTTTT. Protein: CASSPLASGELFF.

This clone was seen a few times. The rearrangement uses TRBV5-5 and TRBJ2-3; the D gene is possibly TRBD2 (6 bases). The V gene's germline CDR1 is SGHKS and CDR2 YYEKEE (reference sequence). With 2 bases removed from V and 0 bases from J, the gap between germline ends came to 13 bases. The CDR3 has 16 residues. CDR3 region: CASSLISGLSTDTQYF. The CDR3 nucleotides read TGTGCCAGCAGCTTAATCAGCGGGCTTAGCACAGATACGCAGTATTTT.

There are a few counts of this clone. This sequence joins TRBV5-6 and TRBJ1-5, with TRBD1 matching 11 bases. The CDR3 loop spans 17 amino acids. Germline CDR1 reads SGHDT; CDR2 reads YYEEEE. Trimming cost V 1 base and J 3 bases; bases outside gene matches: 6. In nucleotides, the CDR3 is TGTGCCAGCAGCTTGTCGGGACAGGGGGGAATCAATCAGCCCCAGCATTTT. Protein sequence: CASSLSGQGGINQPQHF.

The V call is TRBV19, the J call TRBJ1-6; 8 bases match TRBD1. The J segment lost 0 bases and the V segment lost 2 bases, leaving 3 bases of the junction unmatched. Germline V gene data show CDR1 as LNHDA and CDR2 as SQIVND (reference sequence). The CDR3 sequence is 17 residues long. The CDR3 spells CASSIRDRSSYNSPLHF. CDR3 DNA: TGTGCCAGTAGTATACGGGACAGGAGCTCCTATAATTCACCCCTCCACTTT. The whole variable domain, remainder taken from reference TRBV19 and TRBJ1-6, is DGGITQSPKYLFRKEGQNVTLSCEQNLNHDAMYWYRQDPGQGLRLIYYSQIVNDFQKGDIAEGYSVSREKKESFPLTVTSAQKNPTAFYLCASSIRDRSSYNSPLHFGNGTRLTVT.

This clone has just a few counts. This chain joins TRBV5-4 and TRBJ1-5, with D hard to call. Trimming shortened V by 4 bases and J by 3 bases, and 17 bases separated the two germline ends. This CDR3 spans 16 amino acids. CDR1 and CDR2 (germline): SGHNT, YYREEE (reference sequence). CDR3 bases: TGTGCCAGCAGCCAAGATTGGGCACAGCCCAATCAGCCCCAGCATTTT. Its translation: CASSQDWAQPNQPQHF.

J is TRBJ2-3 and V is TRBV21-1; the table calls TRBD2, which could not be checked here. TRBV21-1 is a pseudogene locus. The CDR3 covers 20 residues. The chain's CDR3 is CASRVSGGAIYQSSTDTQYF. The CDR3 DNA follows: TGTGCCAGCAGGGTAAGCGGGGGGGCGATATATCAGTCAAGCACAGATACGCAGTATTTT.

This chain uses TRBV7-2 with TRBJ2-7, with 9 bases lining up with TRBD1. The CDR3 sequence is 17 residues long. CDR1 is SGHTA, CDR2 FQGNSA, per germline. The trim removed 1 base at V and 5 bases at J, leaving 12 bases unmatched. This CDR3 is CASSLVGTGTARNEQYF. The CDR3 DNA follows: TGTGCCAGCAGCTTAGTAGGGACAGGGACCGCAAGGAACGAGCAGTACTTC.

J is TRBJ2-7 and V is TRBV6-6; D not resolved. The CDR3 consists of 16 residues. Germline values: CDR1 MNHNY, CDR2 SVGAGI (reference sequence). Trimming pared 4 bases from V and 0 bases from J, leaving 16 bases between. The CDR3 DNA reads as TGTGCCAGCAGTTCGCCAGTACCCCGCCCCTCCTACGAGCAGTACTTC. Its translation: CASSSPVPRPSYEQYF.

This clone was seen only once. The CDR3 loop reads CASSQEWDRASYGYTF. CDR3 in DNA: TGCGCCAGCAGCCAAGAATGGGACAGGGCAAGCTATGGCTACACCTTC. The gene calls are TRBV4-3 and TRBJ1-2; 9 nucleotides agree with TRBD1. Germline V gives CDR1 LGHNA, CDR2 YSLEER. The CDR3 runs 16 residues. The trim removed 0 bases at V and 4 bases at J, leaving 6 bases unmatched.

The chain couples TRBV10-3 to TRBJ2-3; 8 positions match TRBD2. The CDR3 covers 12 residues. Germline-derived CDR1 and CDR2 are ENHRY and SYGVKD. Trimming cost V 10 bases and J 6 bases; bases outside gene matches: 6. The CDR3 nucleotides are TGTGCCACCGGACTAGCTGTGGATACGCAGTATTTT. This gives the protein CATGLAVDTQYF.

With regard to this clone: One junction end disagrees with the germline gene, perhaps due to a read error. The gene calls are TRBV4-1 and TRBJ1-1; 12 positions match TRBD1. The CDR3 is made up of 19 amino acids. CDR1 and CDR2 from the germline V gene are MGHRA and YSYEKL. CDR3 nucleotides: TGCGCCAGCAGCCAAGGCTTTCCGGGACAGGGGGCAAGGAAGACTGAAACTTTCTTT. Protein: CASSQGFPGQGARKTETFF.

The chain's CDR3 is CASSLGTERQQFF. The CDR3 DNA reads TGTGCCAGCAGCTTAGGAACCGAGCGGCAACAGTTCTTC. The chain recombines TRBV11-3 with TRBJ2-1; possibly TRBD2 for D (5 bases). CDR3 length: 13 amino acids. Trimming left V 1 base short and J 13 bases short, with 14 bases between. CDR1 is SGHNT and CDR2 is YENEEA in the germline V gene.

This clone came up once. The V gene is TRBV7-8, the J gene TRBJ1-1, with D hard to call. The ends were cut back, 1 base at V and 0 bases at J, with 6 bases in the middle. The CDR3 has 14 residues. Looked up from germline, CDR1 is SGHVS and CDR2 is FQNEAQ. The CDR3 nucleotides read TGTGCCAGCAGCTTAGTAGTAATGAACACTGAAGCTTTCTTT. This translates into CASSLVVMNTEAFF.

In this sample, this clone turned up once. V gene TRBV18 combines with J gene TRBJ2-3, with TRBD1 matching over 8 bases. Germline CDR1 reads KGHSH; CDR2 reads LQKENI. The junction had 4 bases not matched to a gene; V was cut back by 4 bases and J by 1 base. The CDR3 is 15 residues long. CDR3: CASSLPGGGTDTQYF. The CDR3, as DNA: TGTGCCAGCTCACTCCCAGGGGGCGGCACAGATACGCAGTATTTT.

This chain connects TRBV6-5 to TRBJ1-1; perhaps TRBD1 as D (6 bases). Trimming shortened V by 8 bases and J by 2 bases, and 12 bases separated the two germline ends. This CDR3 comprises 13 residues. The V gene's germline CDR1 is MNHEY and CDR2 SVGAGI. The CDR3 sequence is CASQGPFNTEAFF. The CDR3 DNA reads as TGTGCCAGCCAGGGGCCGTTCAACACTGAAGCTTTCTTT.

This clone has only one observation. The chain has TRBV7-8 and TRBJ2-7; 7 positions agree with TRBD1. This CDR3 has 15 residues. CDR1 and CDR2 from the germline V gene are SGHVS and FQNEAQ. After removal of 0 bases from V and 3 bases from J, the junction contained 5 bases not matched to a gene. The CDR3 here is CASSLALRDSYEQYF. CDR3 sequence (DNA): TGTGCCAGCAGCTTAGCACTCCGGGACAGCTACGAGCAGTACTTC.

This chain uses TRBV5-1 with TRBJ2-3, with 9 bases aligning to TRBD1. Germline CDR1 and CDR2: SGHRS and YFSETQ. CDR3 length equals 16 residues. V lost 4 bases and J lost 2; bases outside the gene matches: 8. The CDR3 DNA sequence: TGCGCCAGCAGCCCCGGGACAGGGTCTTTCACAGATACGCAGTATTTT. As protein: CASSPGTGSFTDTQYF. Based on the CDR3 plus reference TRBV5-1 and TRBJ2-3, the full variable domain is KAGVTQTPRYLIKTRGQQVTLSCSPISGHRSVSWYQQTPGQGLQFLFEYFSETQRNKGNFPGRFSGRQFSNSRSEMNVSTLELGDSALYLCASSPGTGSFTDTQYFGPGTRLTVL.

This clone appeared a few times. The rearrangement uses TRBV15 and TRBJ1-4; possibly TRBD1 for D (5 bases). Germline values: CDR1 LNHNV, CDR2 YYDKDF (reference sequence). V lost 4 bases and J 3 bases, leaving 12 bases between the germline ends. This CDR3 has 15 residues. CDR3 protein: CATSTRTRANEKLFF. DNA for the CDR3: TGTGCCACCAGCACTAGGACAAGAGCTAATGAAAAACTGTTTTTT.

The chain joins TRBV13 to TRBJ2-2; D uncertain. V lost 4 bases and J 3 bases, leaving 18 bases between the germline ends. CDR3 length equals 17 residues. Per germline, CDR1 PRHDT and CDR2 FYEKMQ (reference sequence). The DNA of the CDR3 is TGTGCCAGCAGCTCCACCGTCGGGTCTGCGGACACCGGGGAGCTGTTTTTT. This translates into CASSSTVGSADTGELFF.

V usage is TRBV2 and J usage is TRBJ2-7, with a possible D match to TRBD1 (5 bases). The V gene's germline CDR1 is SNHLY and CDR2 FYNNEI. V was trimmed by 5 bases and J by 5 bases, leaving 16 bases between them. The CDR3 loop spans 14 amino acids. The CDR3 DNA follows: TGTGCCAGCAGTAGTCACATCGTCAGGGACGAGCAGTACTTC. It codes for CASSSHIVRDEQYF.

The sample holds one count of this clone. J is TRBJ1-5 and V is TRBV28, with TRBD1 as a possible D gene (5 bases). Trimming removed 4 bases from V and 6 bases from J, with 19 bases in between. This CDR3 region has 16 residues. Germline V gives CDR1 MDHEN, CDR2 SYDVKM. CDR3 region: CASSSSPGGVGQPQHF. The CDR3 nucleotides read TGTGCCAGCAGTTCCTCCCCGGGAGGGGTCGGTCAGCCCCAGCATTTT.

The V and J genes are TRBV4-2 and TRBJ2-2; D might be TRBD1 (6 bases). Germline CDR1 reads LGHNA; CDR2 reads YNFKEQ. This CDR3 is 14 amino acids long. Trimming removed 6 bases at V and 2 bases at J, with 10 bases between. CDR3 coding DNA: TGTGCCAGCAGACGACAGGAAAACACCGGGGAGCTGTTTTTT. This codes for CASRRQENTGELFF.

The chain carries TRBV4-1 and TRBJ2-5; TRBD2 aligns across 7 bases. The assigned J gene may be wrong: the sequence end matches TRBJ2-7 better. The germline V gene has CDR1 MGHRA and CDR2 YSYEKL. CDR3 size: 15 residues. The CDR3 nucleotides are TGCGCCAGCAGCCAAGTTTGGGGACTACAATACGAGCAGTACTTC. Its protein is CASSQVWGLQYEQYF.